This T cell receptor beta chain is drawn from a study of tumor and adjacent non-tumor tissue in lung cancer. About the research overall: There were about twelve adenocarcinoma, a couple of squamous cell carcinoma and 1 small cell lung cancer cases.

No cell sorting was done before RNA was extracted from the tissue. More than 3 cm separated this lung sample from the edge of the tumor. A modified ARM-PCR protocol with three rounds of nested PCR amplified TCRbeta. TCRdb called the multiplex PCR reads again in MiXCR, with one record for every CDR3 protein. Of about 98,000 distinct CDR3 sequences detected, less than 85% appear once; the ten largest clones hold approximately 28%. There are 12 residues in the CDR3. V dropped 6 bases and J dropped 14 bases, with 21 bases sitting between them. From germline, CDR1 is DFQATT and CDR2 SNEGSKA (reference sequence). This clonotype has a single count.

The source material was distant non-tumor lung tissue. This TCR came from a man aged 60-69 years with small cell lung cancer. The chain couples TRBV20-1 to TRBJ2-3, with a weak D call TRBD2 (5 bases). The CDR3 loop reads CSAINRGYMRYF. In DNA, the CDR3 is TGCAGTGCCATCAATCGGGGATATATGCGGTATTTT.